The rows below give T cell receptor beta chains drawn from one sample of a study of CD8+CD57+ T cells in acquired aplastic anemia. TCRdb reprocessed the reads with MiXCR, giving one entry per CDR3 protein. The sample has about 150,000 distinct CDR3 sequences; roughly half are singletons. The sequenced material came from sorted CD4+, CD8+, or CD8+CD57+ T cells (not recorded which) from PBMCs. The receptors stem from a human donor with aplastic anemia. The CDR3 runs from the conserved cysteine through the conserved F or W. The order of the fields is D gene, J gene, clone size, V gene, CDR3 protein, CDR3 DNA. A D gene is named only where the DNA matches it firmly. Size values are once, few and many counts, or a class for expanded clones, and some rows have none.

D: TRBD1
J: TRBJ2-2
size: -
V: TRBV20-1
CDR3: CSAVGTGSGELFF
DNA: TGCAGTGCCGTCGGGACAGGGTCCGGGGAGCTGTTTTTT

D: TRBD1
J: TRBJ2-1
size: few
V: TRBV24-1
CDR3: CATSEGTGWGDEQFF
DNA: TGTGCCACCAGTGAGGGGACAGGGTGGGGCGATGAGCAGTTCTTC

D: -
J: TRBJ2-7
size: few
V: TRBV24-1
CDR3: CATSDRVTYEQYF
DNA: TGTGCCACCAGTGATAGGGTCACCTACGAGCAGTACTTC

D: -
J: TRBJ1-3
size: -
V: TRBV27
CDR3: CASSPGREPSGNTIYF
DNA: TGTGCCAGCAGTCCCGGACGGGAACCCTCTGGAAACACCATATATTTT

D: -
J: TRBJ2-5
size: -
V: TRBV18
CDR3: CASSSPQETQYF
DNA: TGTGCCAGCTCATCGCCCCAGGAGACCCAGTACTTC

D: TRBD1
J: TRBJ1-2
size: many
V: TRBV13
CDR3: CASSSQGTLYGYTF
DNA: TGTGCCAGCAGCTCACAGGGGACCCTCTATGGCTACACCTTC

D: TRBD2
J: TRBJ2-1
size: few
V: TRBV24-1
CDR3: CATSDSWTSDYNEQFF
DNA: TGTGCCACCAGTGATTCTTGGACTAGCGACTACAATGAGCAGTTCTTC

D: TRBD1
J: TRBJ2-7
size: many
V: TRBV30
CDR3: CAWATGVLDEQYF
DNA: TGTGCCTGGGCAACAGGGGTCCTGGACGAGCAGTACTTC

D: -
J: TRBJ2-2
size: few
V: TRBV25-1
CDR3: CASTDGGRHTGELFF
DNA: TGTGCCAGCACCGACGGTGGGCGGCACACCGGGGAGCTGTTTTTT

D: -
J: TRBJ2-7
size: -
V: TRBV5-4
CDR3: CASKSQLSDSEQYF
DNA: TGTGCCAGCAAGTCCCAGCTTTCAGATAGCGAGCAGTACTTC

D: -
J: TRBJ2-5
size: once
V: TRBV20-1
CDR3: CSASSYGETQYF
DNA: TGCAGTGCCAGCAGTTACGGGGAGACCCAGTACTTC

D: -
J: TRBJ1-2
size: -
V: TRBV7-9
CDR3: CAGSLAQGLDYGCTF
DNA: -

D: -
J: TRBJ1-6
size: many
V: TRBV11-1
CDR3: CASSLGGWGGNNSPLHF
DNA: TGTGCCAGCAGCTTAGGCGGATGGGGAGGGAATAATTCACCCCTCCACTTT

D: TRBD1
J: TRBJ1-2
size: -
V: TRBV4-1
CDR3: CASSQEGGTGFDGYTF
DNA: TGCGCCAGCAGCCAAGAGGGGGGGACAGGGTTTGATGGCTACACCTTC

D: TRBD2
J: TRBJ2-7
size: -
V: TRBV7-7
CDR3: CASTTPLALCPYEQYF
DNA: TGTGCTAGCACCACTCCACTAGCGCTATGTCCCTACGAGCAGTACTTC

D: -
J: TRBJ1-2
size: -
V: TRBV25-1
CDR3: CASSEPGSRGYTF
DNA: TGTGCCAGCAGTGAACCGGGATCTAGAGGCTACACCTTC

D: -
J: TRBJ2-1
size: many
V: TRBV9
CDR3: CASSAGGFEQFF
DNA: TGTGCCAGCAGCGCGGGCGGGTTTGAGCAGTTCTTC

D: -
J: TRBJ1-4
size: -
V: TRBV19
CDR3: CASSIGRRINEKLFF
DNA: TGTGCCAGTAGTATAGGCCGACGGATTAATGAAAAACTGTTTTTT

D: -
J: TRBJ2-5
size: -
V: TRBV7-2
CDR3: CASSLGQQETQYF
DNA: TGTGCCAGCAGCTTAGGACAACAAGAGACCCAGTACTTC

D: -
J: TRBJ1-2
size: many
V: TRBV10-3
CDR3: CAISELTDNYGYTF
DNA: TGTGCCATCAGTGAGTTGACAGATAACTATGGCTACACCTTC

D: -
J: TRBJ2-7
size: -
V: TRBV5-4
CDR3: CASSPLYGAYEQYF
DNA: TGTGCCAGCAGCCCGTTGTATGGTGCCTACGAGCAGTACTTC

D: -
J: TRBJ1-5
size: -
V: TRBV19
CDR3: CASSNNQGRDQPQHF
DNA: TGTGCCAGTAGCAACAATCAGGGTAGGGATCAGCCCCAGCATTTT

D: -
J: TRBJ2-3
size: -
V: TRBV24-1
CDR3: CATSDSRTSPDTQYF
DNA: TGTGCCACCAGTGATTCACGGACCTCCCCAGATACGCAGTATTTT

D: -
J: TRBJ2-3
size: many
V: TRBV2
CDR3: CASLLGTDTQYF
DNA: TGTGCCAGCCTTCTCGGCACAGATACGCAGTATTTT

D: TRBD1
J: TRBJ1-1
size: -
V: TRBV11-1
CDR3: CASSQPPGTGDTEAFF
DNA: TGTGCCAGCAGCCAACCTCCCGGGACAGGGGATACTGAAGCTTTCTTT

D: -
J: TRBJ2-7
size: many
V: TRBV2
CDR3: CASSYRDYEQYF
DNA: TGTGCCAGCAGCTACAGGGACTACGAGCAGTACTTC

D: TRBD2
J: TRBJ2-5
size: -
V: TRBV19
CDR3: CASSNSGGAFETQYF
DNA: TGTGCCAGTAGCAATAGCGGGGGGGCCTTTGAGACCCAGTACTTC

D: -
J: TRBJ1-5
size: few
V: TRBV10-3
CDR3: CAISPRDSNQPQHF
DNA: TGTGCCATCAGTCCCAGGGACAGCAATCAGCCCCAGCATTTT

D: -
J: TRBJ2-7
size: many
V: TRBV5-1
CDR3: CASSLQGIYEQYF
DNA: TGCGCCAGCAGCTTACAGGGTATCTACGAGCAGTACTTC

D: TRBD2
J: TRBJ2-7
size: -
V: TRBV6-5
CDR3: CASSYRTSGGGDEQYF
DNA: TGTGCCAGCAGTTACAGGACTAGCGGGGGGGGTGACGAGCAGTACTTC

D: -
J: TRBJ1-2
size: -
V: TRBV29-1
CDR3: CSTPMSQGSYGYTF
DNA: TGCAGCACCCCTATGAGTCAGGGGAGCTATGGCTACACCTTC

D: -
J: TRBJ1-6
size: -
V: TRBV2
CDR3: CASSEGRTPSPLHF
DNA: TGTGCCAGCAGTGAGGGCCGGACGCCTTCACCCCTCCACTTT

D: -
J: TRBJ2-5
size: -
V: TRBV29-1
CDR3: CSVGHRGWLTQYF
DNA: TGCAGCGTTGGTCATCGGGGGTGGCTGACCCAGTACTTC

D: TRBD1
J: TRBJ2-7
size: -
V: TRBV5-4
CDR3: CASSHDREGFEQYF
DNA: TGTGCCAGCAGCCACGACAGGGAAGGGTTCGAGCAGTACTTC

D: TRBD1
J: TRBJ2-7
size: -
V: TRBV7-7
CDR3: CASSGQGGEQYF
DNA: TGTGCTAGCAGTGGACAGGGGGGAGAGCAGTACTTC